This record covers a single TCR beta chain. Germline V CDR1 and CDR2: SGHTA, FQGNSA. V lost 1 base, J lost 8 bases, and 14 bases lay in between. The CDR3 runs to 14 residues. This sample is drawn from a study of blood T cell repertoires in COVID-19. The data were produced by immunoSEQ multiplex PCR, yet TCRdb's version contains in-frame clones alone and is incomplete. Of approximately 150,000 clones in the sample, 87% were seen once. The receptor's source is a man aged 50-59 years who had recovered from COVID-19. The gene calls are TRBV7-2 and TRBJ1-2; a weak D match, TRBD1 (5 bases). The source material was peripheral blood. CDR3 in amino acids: CASSLVIGGRGYTF. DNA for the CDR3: TGTGCCAGCAGCTTAGTTATCGGGGGTAGAGGCTACACCTTC.